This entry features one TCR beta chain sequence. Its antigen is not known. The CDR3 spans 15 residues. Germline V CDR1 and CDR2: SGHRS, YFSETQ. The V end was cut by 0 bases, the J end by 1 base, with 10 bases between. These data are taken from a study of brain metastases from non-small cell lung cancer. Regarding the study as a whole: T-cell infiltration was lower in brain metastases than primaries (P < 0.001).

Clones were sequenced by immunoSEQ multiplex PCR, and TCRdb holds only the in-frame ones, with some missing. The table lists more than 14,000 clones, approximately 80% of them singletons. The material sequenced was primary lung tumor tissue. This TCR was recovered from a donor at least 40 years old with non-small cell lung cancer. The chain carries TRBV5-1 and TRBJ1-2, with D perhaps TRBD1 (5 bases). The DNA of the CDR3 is TGCGCCAGCAGCTTGGCCGGGGGAAGTAACTATGGCTACACCTTC. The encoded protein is CASSLAGGSNYGYTF.